This T cell receptor beta chain emerged from a study of cytomegalovirus exposure and HLA in healthy donors. Study-wide results and caveats: The authors confirmed in vitro that a few CMV-associated chains were specific for CMV antigens. Association of a missense DCLRE1C variant with TCR beta V- and J-gene trimming was reported in a later analysis.

The PCR made use of 60 Vbeta and 13 Jbeta primers. This table comes from immunoSEQ multiplex PCR, and its TCRdb copy is limited to in-frame clones, with some not included. The data show 150,000 or so clones, roughly 80% seen once. The germline V gene has CDR1 SGHRS and CDR2 YFSETQ. V trimming: 6 bases; J trimming: 5 bases; junction bases outside the gene matches: 12. CDR3 length: 15 residues. In the case of this clone: Its target is not known.

This sequence joins TRBV5-1 and TRBJ2-7; the match to TRBD1 covers 9 bases. The TCR was taken from a man aged 35 to 55 in good health and CMV-seropositive. Sequencing was performed on PBMCs. CDR3 bases: TGCGCCAGCACCCTTTGGGGGACAGGGTTCGACGAGCAGTACTTC. Its protein product is CASTLWGTGFDEQYF.